The present entry profiles one T cell receptor (beta chain) with its context. The antigen is unknown. Amplification of TCR beta CDR3 regions used RNA as the template. The HTBI primer set served for first-round RT-PCR of the TCR CDR3. TCRdb recomputed calls from the multiplex PCR reads with MiXCR, one row per CDR3 protein. The profile shows hundreds of thousands of distinct CDR3 sequences, over 15% of them singletons. The data belong to a study of T cells in Graves' hyperthyroidism and ophthalmopathy. Study conclusions and caveats: Ophthalmopathy, as predicted by the model, came a median 6.5 months after the prediction. Blood also carried most thyroid clonotypes expanded above 0.001.

J gave up 6 bases and V 1 base, and 8 bases lay outside the gene matches. Per the germline V gene, CDR1 is SGHTA and CDR2 is FQGNSA. The CDR3 runs to 16 residues. Exclusion of patients followed from uncontrolled infection, other autoimmune disease, pregnancy or lactation. PBMCs were derived from approximately 10 ml fresh peripheral blood. The chain employs TRBV7-2 and TRBJ1-5; 8 nucleotides line up with TRBD1. The sample was blood. This TCR came from a woman aged 50 to 65 with Graves' hyperthyroidism that later progressed to Graves' ophthalmopathy. The CDR3 here is CASSLGVRGRSQPQHF. The CDR3, as DNA: TGTGCCAGCAGCTTAGGAGTCAGGGGGCGATCTCAGCCCCAGCATTTT.